This TCR beta chain was captured by sequencing in a study of blood T cell repertoires in COVID-19. Study as a whole: COVID-19 samples from acute and convalescent phases originated in the United States, Italy and Spain.

This CDR3 spans 14 amino acids. V was trimmed by 0 bases and J by 4 bases, leaving 10 bases between them. Germline V gene lookup returns CDR1 LGHNA and CDR2 YNFKEQ. Profiling relied on immunoSEQ multiplex PCR, and the TCRdb table lists in-frame clones only, not all of them. Of roughly 300,000 clones listed, nearly 90% are singletons. This clonotype was sampled from a man aged 18 to 30 with active or convalescent COVID-19. V gene TRBV4-2 combines with J gene TRBJ2-7, with D unresolved. Specimen: peripheral blood. CDR3 protein: CASSQDTNGYEQYF. CDR3 sequence (DNA): TGTGCCAGCAGCCAAGACACGAACGGTTACGAGCAGTACTTC.